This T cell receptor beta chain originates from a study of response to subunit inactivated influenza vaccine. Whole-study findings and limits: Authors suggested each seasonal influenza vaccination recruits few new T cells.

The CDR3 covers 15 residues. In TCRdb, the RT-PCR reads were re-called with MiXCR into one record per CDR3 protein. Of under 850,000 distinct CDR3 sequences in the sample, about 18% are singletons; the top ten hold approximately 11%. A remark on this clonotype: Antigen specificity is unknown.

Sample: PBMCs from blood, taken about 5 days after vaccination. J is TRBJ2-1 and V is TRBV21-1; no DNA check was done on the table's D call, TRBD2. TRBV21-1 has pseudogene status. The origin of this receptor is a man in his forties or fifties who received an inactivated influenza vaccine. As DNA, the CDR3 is TGTGCCAGCCTGGCTAGCGGGCTAAGAGACAATGAGCAGTTCTTC. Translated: CASLASGLRDNEQFF.